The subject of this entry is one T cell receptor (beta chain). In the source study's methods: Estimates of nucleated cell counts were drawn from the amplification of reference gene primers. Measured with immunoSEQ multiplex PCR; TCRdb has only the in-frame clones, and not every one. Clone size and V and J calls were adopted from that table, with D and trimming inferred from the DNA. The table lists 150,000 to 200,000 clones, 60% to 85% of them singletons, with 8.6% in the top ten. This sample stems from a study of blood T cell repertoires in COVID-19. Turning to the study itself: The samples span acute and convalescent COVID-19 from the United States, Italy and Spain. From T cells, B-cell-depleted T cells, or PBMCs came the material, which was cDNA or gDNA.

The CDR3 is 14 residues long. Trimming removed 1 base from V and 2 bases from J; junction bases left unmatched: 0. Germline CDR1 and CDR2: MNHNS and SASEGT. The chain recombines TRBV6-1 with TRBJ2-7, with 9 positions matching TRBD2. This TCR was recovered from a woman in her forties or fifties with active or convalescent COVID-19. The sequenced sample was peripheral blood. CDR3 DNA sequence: TGTGCCAGCAGTGAAGGCGGGGGGGCCTACGAGCAGTACTTC. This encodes CASSEGGGAYEQYF.